Only a few counts were recorded for the clone carrying this T cell receptor beta chain. Via MiXCR, TCRdb re-called the RT-PCR reads, giving one row per CDR3 protein. The sample gives some 640,000 distinct CDR3 sequences, approximately 15% of which show up once; around 7.3% is in the top ten. The CDR3 consists of 16 residues. Per the germline V gene, CDR1 is LNHNV and CDR2 is YYDKDF (reference sequence). V dropped 3 bases and J dropped 2; count of bases not matched to a gene: 6. These data originate in a study of response to subunit inactivated influenza vaccine. Sequenced here: PBMCs from blood, sampled less than 15 days before vaccination. The rearrangement links TRBV15 to TRBJ1-5, with TRBD1 identical over 8 bases. This sequence was found in a man aged 50 to 60 who received an inactivated influenza vaccine. The CDR3 region has the DNA TGTGCCACCAGCAGTTCAGGGGGCGCGGGCAATCAGCCCCAGCATTTT. The encoded protein is CATSSSGGAGNQPQHF.